The 28 T cell receptor beta chains presented below share a single source sample, sequenced in a study of blood T cells in healthy people across ages. A second PCR, run for about 6 to 11 cycles, used a sample-barcoded 5' primer plus a J-beta primer mix. One entry per CDR3 protein results from TCRdb running MiXCR on the 5' RACE reads. The sample has approximately 760,000 distinct CDR3 sequences, more than 20% seen once; the top ten hold just under 9.5%. This sample also belongs to another study, concerning T cells of mothers and their children.

Sequenced: blood. These receptor sequences come from a boy between 10 and 17 years old in good health.

The J gene is TRBJ2-1, the V gene TRBV28, with TRBD2 matching over 11 bases. This CDR3 has 14 residues. Germline CDR1 MDHEN, CDR2 SYDVKM. V shed 5 bases, J shed 8 bases, and the junction held 5 bases outside the gene matches. CDR3 loop: CASSSSGRGDEQFF. For the CDR3, the DNA is TGTGCCAGCAGTAGTAGCGGGAGGGGCGATGAGCAGTTCTTC. The whole variable domain, remainder taken from reference TRBV28 and TRBJ2-1, is DVKVTQSSRYLVKRTGEKVFLECVQDMDHENMFWYRQDPGLGLRLIYFSYDVKMKEKGDIPEGYSVSREKKERFSLILESASTNQTSMYLCASSSSGRGDEQFFGPGTRLTVL.

The V call is TRBV29-1, the J call TRBJ2-5; D may be TRBD2 (5 bases). Germline V gene data show CDR1 as SQVTM and CDR2 as ANQGSEA. The V gene lost 2 bases and the J gene lost 1 base, with 11 bases spanning the gap. The CDR3 has 14 amino acids. The CDR3 DNA is TGCAGCGTTGAATTCGGACTCAGCCAAGAGACCCAGTACTTC. Amino acids: CSVEFGLSQETQYF.

The gene calls are TRBV12-3 or TRBV12-4 and TRBJ2-2, with a tentative D call TRBD1 (6 bases). The CDR3 is 16 amino acids. Trimming stripped 3 bases from V and 2 bases from J, with 13 bases between. The CDR3 DNA is TGTGCCAGCAGTTTGTCACAGGGATTTAACACCGGGGAGCTGTTTTTT. Amino acids: CASSLSQGFNTGELFF.

This clonotype was seen more than once but under ten times. The genes are TRBV6-5 and TRBJ2-2; a possible D gene is TRBD2 (6 bases). The length of the CDR3 is 17 residues. V was pared by 0 bases and J by 3 bases, with 14 bases between. Germline values: CDR1 MNHEY, CDR2 SVGAGI. The CDR3 DNA follows: TGTGCCAGCAGTTACTCGGGGGAGGATGGGTACACCGGGGAGCTGTTTTTT. Its translation: CASSYSGEDGYTGELFF.

This sequence joins TRBV29-1 and TRBJ2-5; no clear D. The V gene's germline CDR1 is SQVTM and CDR2 ANQGSEA. The V end lost 4 bases, the J end lost 1 base, and 4 bases lay between the germline ends. The CDR3 runs 11 residues. The DNA of the CDR3 is TGCAGCGTTGCAGTCCAAGAGACCCAGTACTTC. Its translation is CSVAVQETQYF.

The V and J genes are TRBV9 and TRBJ2-1; 9 nucleotides align to TRBD1. CDR1 and CDR2 (germline): SGDLS, YYNGEE. The V and J ends lost 0 bases and 4 bases, in that order; junction bases with no gene match: 5. This CDR3 comprises 16 residues. CDR3 nucleotide sequence: TGTGCCAGCAGCGTAGGGGACAGGGTAACTTACAATGAGCAGTTCTTC. Translating gives CASSVGDRVTYNEQFF.

This rearrangement joins TRBV19 to TRBJ2-3; tentatively, D is TRBD1 (6 bases). CDR1 is LNHDA and CDR2 is SQIVND in the germline V gene (reference sequence). The CDR3 totals 13 residues. Trimming cost V 5 bases and J 8 bases, with 14 bases left between them. The CDR3 region has the DNA TGTGCCAGTAGTGGGCAGACAGGAGCTACGCAGTATTTT. Amino acids: CASSGQTGATQYF.

The chain joins TRBV4-2 to TRBJ2-1; D ambiguous. Germline lookup yields CDR1 LGHNA and CDR2 YNFKEQ. There are 13 residues in the CDR3. V was clipped by 4 bases and J by 6 bases, with 10 bases between them. The CDR3 protein is CASSPRAINEQFF. The CDR3 coding sequence is TGTGCCAGCAGCCCCCGGGCCATCAATGAGCAGTTCTTC.

This chain connects TRBV6-1 to TRBJ2-2; 14 positions agree with TRBD2. Germline loops: CDR1 MNHNS, CDR2 SASEGT. This CDR3 has 18 residues. V trimming: 7 bases; J trimming: 5 bases; junction bases outside the gene matches: 12. The CDR3 loop reads CASNPGTSGGLRTGELFF. Written as DNA, the CDR3 is TGTGCCAGCAACCCCGGGACTAGCGGGGGCTTGAGGACCGGGGAGCTGTTTTTT.

This sequence joins TRBV3-1 and TRBJ2-1, with D maybe TRBD2 (6 bases). Germline V gives CDR1 LGHDT, CDR2 YNNKEL (reference sequence). The CDR3 contains 15 residues. V shed 3 bases and J shed 5 bases, with 14 bases lying between them. CDR3 bases: TGTGCCAGCAGCCAGTTTGCGGGATCAAACAATGAGCAGTTCTTC. Amino acid sequence: CASSQFAGSNNEQFF.

This clonotype was counted between two and nine times. This sequence joins TRBV9 and TRBJ1-1; possible D gene TRBD1, 5 bases. This CDR3 is built from 15 residues. Trimming stripped 3 bases from V and 1 base from J, with 13 bases between. Per germline, CDR1 SGDLS and CDR2 YYNGEE. CDR3: CASSASGLPNTEAFF. The CDR3 coding sequence is TGTGCCAGCAGCGCATCGGGACTCCCGAACACTGAAGCTTTCTTT.

This clonotype showed up just a few times. This chain connects TRBV6-2 or TRBV6-3 to TRBJ2-5; possible D gene TRBD1, 6 bases. The CDR3 loop spans 14 amino acids. CDR1 is MNHEY and CDR2 is SVGEGT in the germline V gene. V was clipped by 4 bases and J by 4 bases, with 13 bases between them. The CDR3 is CASSWGGTPETQYF. CDR3 sequence (DNA): TGTGCCAGCAGTTGGGGTGGGACACCAGAGACCCAGTACTTC.

The CDR3 loop reads CASSERLALNEQYF. The CDR3 nucleotides read TGTGCCAGCAGTGAAAGACTAGCACTCAACGAGCAGTACTTC. This chain links TRBV6-1 with TRBJ2-7; 7 bases are a match to TRBD2. The ends lost 2 bases at V and 5 bases at J; junction bases unmatched: 6. Per the germline V gene, CDR1 is MNHNS and CDR2 is SASEGT. The CDR3 contains 14 residues.

This clonotype was counted only a few times. The J gene is TRBJ1-5, the V gene TRBV4-1; D is possibly TRBD1 (6 bases). The CDR3 runs 15 residues. V was clipped by 4 bases and J by 6 bases, with 16 bases between them. Germline values: CDR1 MGHRA, CDR2 YSYEKL. CDR3 residues: CASSPALGAGQPQHF. CDR3 nucleotides: TGCGCCAGCAGCCCTGCACTGGGGGCGGGTCAGCCCCAGCATTTT.

This clonotype has more than one count but fewer than ten. The chain combines TRBV25-1 with TRBJ2-3, with TRBD2 matching over 9 bases. V lost 2 bases to trimming and J lost 6 bases; unmatched junction nucleotides: 9. Germline CDR1 MGHDK, CDR2 SYGVNS. The CDR3 runs 16 residues. The CDR3 sequence is CASSETLAGHGDTQYF. The CDR3 region has the DNA TGTGCCAGCAGTGAAACACTAGCGGGCCACGGGGATACGCAGTATTTT.

This clonotype was counted only a few times. One end of the junction does not line up with germline, which may come from a read error. The CDR3 sequence: CSASLGLEEAQYF. The CDR3 bases are TGCAGTGCCAGCCTGGGCTTGGAAGAGGCCCAGTACTTC. The V and J genes are TRBV20-1 and TRBJ2-5; no firm D call. This CDR3 is 13 amino acids long. Per germline, CDR1 DFQATT and CDR2 SNEGSKA (reference sequence).

The genes are TRBV10-2 and TRBJ2-7, with 7 bases identical to TRBD1. The germline V gene encodes CDR1 WSHSY and CDR2 SAAADI. The V and J ends lost 5 bases and 0 bases, in that order; junction bases with no gene match: 4. CDR3 size: 14 residues. CDR3 DNA sequence: TGCGCCAGCAGTTTGGACAGGACCTCCTACGAGCAGTACTTC. Translated, it gives CASSLDRTSYEQYF.

The chain recombines TRBV9 with TRBJ2-2; D might be TRBD1 or TRBD2, each matching 5 bases. From germline, CDR1 is SGDLS and CDR2 YYNGEE. V dropped 3 bases and J dropped 5 bases, with 14 bases sitting between them. The length of the CDR3 is 15 residues. DNA for the CDR3: TGTGCCAGCAGCGGTGGGGGTAGGAGAACCGGGGAGCTGTTTTTT. This encodes CASSGGGRRTGELFF.

This clonotype has a count of ten or more. The V call is TRBV9, the J call TRBJ2-1; D gene unclear. CDR1 SGDLS and CDR2 YYNGEE come from the germline V gene. This CDR3 contains 16 residues. Trimming left V 0 bases short and J 0 bases short, with 10 bases between. DNA for the CDR3: TGTGCCAGCAGCGTAGCTAGTGCGAGCTCCTACAATGAGCAGTTCTTC. This codes for CASSVASASSYNEQFF.

The rearrangement joins TRBV7-9 to TRBJ2-5, with D unclear. Germline lookup yields CDR1 SEHNR and CDR2 FQNEAQ (reference sequence). The CDR3 has 14 residues. The V gene lost 4 bases and the J gene lost 2 bases, with 11 bases spanning the gap. As DNA, the CDR3 is TGTGCCAGCAGCTGGGGTGACCCGCAAGAGACCCAGTACTTC. Amino acids: CASSWGDPQETQYF.

Turning to this clonotype: A read error may produce the germline difference seen at one junction end. The CDR3 DNA is TGTGCCAGCAGCTTGGACGGGAGTGGGAACACTGAAGCCTTCTTT. Its protein is CASSLDGSGNTEAFF. The chain couples TRBV7-6 to TRBJ1-1; D gene uncertain. The CDR3 is 15 residues long. Germline values: CDR1 SGHVS, CDR2 FNYEAQ.

This clonotype was detected a few times. This chain uses TRBV18 with TRBJ2-5; unclear D gene. The end of the DNA fits TRBJ2-7 better, so the J call may be wrong. The length of the CDR3 is 15 residues. Germline V CDR1 and CDR2: KGHSH, LQKENI. For the CDR3, the DNA is TGTGCCAGCTCACCTATCATGGCAGGCACCTACGAGCAGTACTTC. Translated, it gives CASSPIMAGTYEQYF.

The chain has TRBV7-3 and TRBJ2-5; D is uncertain. Germline CDR1 reads SGHTA; CDR2 reads FQGTGA. This CDR3 region has 13 residues. The V end was cut by 2 bases, the J end by 8 bases, with 12 bases between. CDR3 bases: TGTGCCAGCAGCTTAGGGCAGGCCGCTACCCAGTACTTC. Translated: CASSLGQAATQYF.

The CDR3 region has the DNA TGTGCCAGCAGCTTTGATCCGGGGGAAAACATTCAGTACTTC. Protein: CASSFDPGENIQYF. This chain links TRBV7-2 with TRBJ2-4; a possible D gene is TRBD2 (6 bases). The CDR3 consists of 14 residues. The germline V gene has CDR1 SGHTA and CDR2 FQGNSA. The germline V and J ends were trimmed by 3 bases and 5 bases, with 11 bases remaining between them.

Only a few counts were recorded for this clonotype. The rearrangement uses TRBV3-1 and TRBJ2-2; TRBD2 matches 11 bases. The J segment lost 5 bases and the V segment lost 3 bases, leaving 5 bases of the junction unmatched. This CDR3 is 16 amino acids long. CDR1 and CDR2 (germline): LGHDT, YNNKEL (reference sequence). The CDR3 sequence is CASSQPGLAVTGELFF. DNA of the CDR3: TGTGCCAGCAGCCAGCCGGGACTAGCGGTAACCGGGGAGCTGTTTTTT.

This chain links TRBV7-2 with TRBJ2-3, with D possibly matching TRBD2 (7 bases). CDR3 length equals 15 residues. Germline-derived CDR1 and CDR2 are SGHTA and FQGNSA. Between the trimmed V and J ends, which lost 3 bases and 1 base, there was a span of 11 bases. The CDR3 here is CASSFKGGGTDTQYF. CDR3 bases: TGTGCCAGCAGCTTTAAGGGGGGGGGCACAGATACGCAGTATTTT.

This sequence joins TRBV7-6 and TRBJ2-5, with D hard to call. TRBJ2-7 explains the end of the DNA better; the J call may be wrong. The germline CDR1 and CDR2 sequences are SGHVS and FNYEAQ. The CDR3 has 16 residues. CDR3 sequence: CASSLVAMVPTYEQYF. The CDR3 DNA reads as TGTGCCAGCAGCTTAGTTGCAATGGTGCCAACCTACGAGCAGTACTTC.

CDR3 DNA sequence: TGTGCCAGCAGTATAGGACATCAGCAGTTCTTC. Its translation: CASSIGHQQFF. This chain uses TRBV12-3 or TRBV12-4 with TRBJ2-5; a possible D gene is TRBD1 (5 bases). The J call is in doubt because the DNA end fits TRBJ2-1 better. The CDR3 loop spans 11 amino acids.